This T cell receptor (beta chain) came from a study of shared clonotypes between healthy human individuals. The CDR3 runs 13 residues. Germline lookup yields CDR1 SQVTM and CDR2 ANQGSEA. V was pared by 3 bases and J by 5 bases, with 4 bases of the junction left unmatched. A note on this clone: The antigen is undetermined.

Study conclusions and caveats: It was expected that sequencing depth would affect clonotype sharing among donors.

Here immunoSEQ multiplex PCR was the method, and the copy in TCRdb shows in-frame clones only, minus some. Of around 720,000 clones listed, 55% to 85% are singletons. The split of CD4+ cells yielded CD45RA+ naive and CD45RA-negative memory subsets. The V and J genes are TRBV29-1 and TRBJ2-7; TRBD2 agrees at 10 bases. The receptor comes from a woman in her 30s in good health. Material: memory CD4+ T cells sorted from blood. Subset noted: CD45RA-negative fraction. CDR3: CSVDPSGGHEQYF. For the CDR3, the DNA is TGCAGCGTTGACCCTAGCGGGGGTCACGAGCAGTACTTC.